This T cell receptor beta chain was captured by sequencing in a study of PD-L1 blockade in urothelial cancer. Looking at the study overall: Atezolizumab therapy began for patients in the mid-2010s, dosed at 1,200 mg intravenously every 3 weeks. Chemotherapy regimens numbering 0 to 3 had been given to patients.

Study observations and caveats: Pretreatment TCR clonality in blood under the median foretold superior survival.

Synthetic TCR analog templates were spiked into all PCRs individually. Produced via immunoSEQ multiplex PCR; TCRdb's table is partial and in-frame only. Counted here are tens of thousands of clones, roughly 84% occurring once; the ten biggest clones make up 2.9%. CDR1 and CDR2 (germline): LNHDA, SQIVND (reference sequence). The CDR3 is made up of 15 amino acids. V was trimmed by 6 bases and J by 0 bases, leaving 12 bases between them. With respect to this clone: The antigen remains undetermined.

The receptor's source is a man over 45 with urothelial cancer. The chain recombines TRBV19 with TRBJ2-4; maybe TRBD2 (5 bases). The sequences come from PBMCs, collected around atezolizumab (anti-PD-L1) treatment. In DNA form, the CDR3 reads TGTGCCAGTAGCTCTCCGGGGTTAGCCAAAAACATTCAGTACTTC. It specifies CASSSPGLAKNIQYF. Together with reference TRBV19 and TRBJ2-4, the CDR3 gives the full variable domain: DGGITQSPKYLFRKEGQNVTLSCEQNLNHDAMYWYRQDPGQGLRLIYYSQIVNDFQKGDIAEGYSVSREKKESFPLTVTSAQKNPTAFYLCASSSPGLAKNIQYFGAGTRLSVL.